This TCR beta chain appears in the sequencing data of a study of shared clonotypes between healthy human individuals. Findings of the study overall: It was expected that sequencing depth would affect clonotype sharing among donors. Sampling included only blood; tissue repertoires likely differ.

As for this clone: The antigen is undetermined.

This CDR3 comprises 11 residues. The J segment lost 11 bases and the V segment lost 3 bases, leaving 0 bases of the junction unmatched. Germline CDR1 reads SGHNT; CDR2 reads YYREEE (reference sequence). Per the authors' pipeline: ImmunoSEQ output lacked quality scores and full-length reads, limiting matched filtering. TCRdb keeps only in-frame clones here, not all; method: immunoSEQ multiplex PCR. For V, J and clone size, that table is used; D and trimming come from the DNA. Of about 490,000 clones listed, 70% to 85% are singletons. The sample consisted of PBMCs. The sequence was collected from a woman aged 40 to 50 in good health. Some clones in this sample may be carry-over from other donors' samples. The chain joins TRBV5-4 to TRBJ1-4; 8 nucleotides agree with TRBD1. In nucleotides, the CDR3 is TGTGCCAGCAGCTCAGGGGGCAAACTGTTTTTT. Translating it yields CASSSGGKLFF.